This T cell receptor (beta chain) is drawn from a study of CD8+CD57+ T cells in acquired aplastic anemia. About the study: The study obtained an average of about 3.2 ug of DNA from sorted CD4+ and CD8+ cells.

The germline V and J ends were trimmed by 5 bases and 7 bases, with 17 bases remaining between them. CDR1 and CDR2 from the germline V gene are LNHDA and SQIVND (reference sequence). This CDR3 comprises 14 residues. Individuals selected for sequencing had exhibited CD8+CD57+ cell expansion on flow cytometry. No patient had been given any therapy when blood was sampled. CDR3 and TCR beta VDJ profiling relied on genomic DNA as the template. TCRdb called the reads again in MiXCR, with one record for every CDR3 protein. The sample yields 150,000 to 200,000 distinct CDR3 sequences, 48% seen once. Sample: sorted CD4+, CD8+, or CD8+CD57+ T cells (not recorded which) from PBMCs. The J gene is TRBJ1-1, the V gene TRBV19, with D possibly TRBD1 on 5 matching bases. The TCR comes from a human donor with aplastic anemia. The CDR3, as DNA: TGTGCCAGTAGTGCACGGACAAGATCCGATGAAGCTTTCTTT. It encodes CASSARTRSDEAFF.